This T cell receptor (beta chain) was documented in a study of blood T cell repertoires in COVID-19 (TCRdb year 2020). Background on the whole study: The collaborator samples originated in the United States, Italy and Spain and spanned the acute and convalescent phases of COVID-19. The material from the prospective study consisted of cDNA or gDNA derived from T cells, B-cell-depleted T cells, or PBMCs. Where HLA class I and class II types were available, the types were taken from metadata supplied by the sample provider, not from assay-based typing. The sample metadata nearly always contained a de-identified subject ID, COVID-19 status, age in years and sex. Samples were obtained from the ongoing ImmuneRACE study (first 160 participants) and from about 1,300 subjects provided by 6 global collaborators. Deeply sampled blood TCRbeta repertoires from subjects exposed to, actively infected with, or recovered from COVID-19 were included in the dataset. A freely available public database, intended as a resource for researchers studying the immune response to SARS-CoV-2, is where the repertoires were released.

The germline V gene supplies CDR1 SGHRS and CDR2 YFSETQ. V is clipped by 3 bases and J by 9 bases, and the sequence between their germline boundaries is 13 bases long. The CDR3 measures 13 amino acids from cysteine to phenylalanine. The sequence is cut down to CDR3 DNA, 39 bases in frame from base 1. TCRbeta CDR3 regions were amplified from genomic DNA by means of the immunoSEQ Assay, a bias-controlled multiplex PCR. As for the authors' bioinformatics: Within the assay, amplification of reference gene primers was used to estimate how many nucleated cells each sample contained. To quantify the absolute abundance of each unique TCRbeta CDR3 rearrangement, sequence reads were collapsed and filtered. For each sample, productive Simpson clonality was calculated as the square root of Simpson's diversity index over productive rearrangements. TCRdb mirrors the immuneACCESS table, restricted to in-frame sequences. Some clones are absent from its copies; in checked studies, under half trace to an unresolved V gene, and the reason for the others is unknown. From that table come the V and J calls and clone size; the DNA was used to work out D and trimming. This sample comprises more than 150,000 clones, roughly 87% of them detected only once. The ten most abundant clones make up 6% to 7.5% of the sample.

Concerning this clone itself: This receptor's antigen is unknown. Base qualities are not at hand, and no much larger clone is one base apart.

Results and caveats for the whole study, not just this receptor: The quantity of clinical and demographic metadata differed by source and by participant and was supplied without curation.

Participants in the prospective study were aged roughly 18 to 89 years, lived in about two dozen United States geographic areas, and enrolled through a virtual design. In the prospective study, participants were assigned to cohorts based on the clinical history participants reported in a screening survey and a study questionnaire. Recovered participants in ImmuneRACE Cohort 3 were defined as having two consecutive negative NP/OP PCR tests, clearance from a healthcare professional, or resolution of symptoms. Each participant in the prospective study had whole blood, serum and a nasopharyngeal or oropharyngeal swab collected by mobile phlebotomists. Additional blood draws and questionnaires over an approximately 2-month period could optionally be provided by prospective study participants. Before DNA extraction, prospective study blood samples were shipped either frozen or at room temperature.

The sample was PBMCs or T cells enriched from blood (not recorded which). The sequence links TRBV5-1 to TRBJ2-1; TRBD2 is perhaps the D gene, given 6 matching bases. This TCR was recovered from a woman in her forties or fifties who had recovered from COVID-19. The CDR3 region reads CASSWTGGAEQFF. The DNA sequence is as follows: TGCGCCAGCAGCTGGACGGGCGGGGCTGAGCAGTTCTTC.